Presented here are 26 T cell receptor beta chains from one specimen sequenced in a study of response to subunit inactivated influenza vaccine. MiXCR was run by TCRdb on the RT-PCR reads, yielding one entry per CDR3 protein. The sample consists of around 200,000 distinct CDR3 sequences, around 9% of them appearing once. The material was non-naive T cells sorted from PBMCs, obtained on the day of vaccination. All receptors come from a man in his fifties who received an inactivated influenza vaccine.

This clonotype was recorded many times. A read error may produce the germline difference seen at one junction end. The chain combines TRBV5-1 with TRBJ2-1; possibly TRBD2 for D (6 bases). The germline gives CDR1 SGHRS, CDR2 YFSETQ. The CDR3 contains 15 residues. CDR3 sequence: CASSLGGTSYNEQFF. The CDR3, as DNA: TGTGCCAGCAGCTTAGGCGGGACCAGTTACAATGAGCAGTTCTTC. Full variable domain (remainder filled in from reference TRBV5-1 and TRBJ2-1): KAGVTQTPRYLIKTRGQQVTLSCSPISGHRSVSWYQQTPGQGLQFLFEYFSETQRNKGNFPGRFSGRQFSNSRSEMNVSTLELGDSALYLCASSLGGTSYNEQFFGPGTRLTVL.

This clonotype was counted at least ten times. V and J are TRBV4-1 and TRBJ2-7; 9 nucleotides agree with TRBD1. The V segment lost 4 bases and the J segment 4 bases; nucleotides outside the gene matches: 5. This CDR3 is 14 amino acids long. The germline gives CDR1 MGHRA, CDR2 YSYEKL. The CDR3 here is CASSPRDRVYEQYF. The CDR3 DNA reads TGCGCCAGCAGCCCGAGGGACAGGGTATACGAGCAGTACTTC.

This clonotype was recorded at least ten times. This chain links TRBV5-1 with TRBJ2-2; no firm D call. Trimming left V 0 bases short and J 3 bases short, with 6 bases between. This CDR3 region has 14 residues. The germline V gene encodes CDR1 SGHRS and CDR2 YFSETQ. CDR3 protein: CASSLDSHTGELFF. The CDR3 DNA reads TGCGCCAGCAGCTTGGACAGTCACACCGGGGAGCTGTTTTTT. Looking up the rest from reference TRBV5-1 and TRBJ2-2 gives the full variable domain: KAGVTQTPRYLIKTRGQQVTLSCSPISGHRSVSWYQQTPGQGLQFLFEYFSETQRNKGNFPGRFSGRQFSNSRSEMNVSTLELGDSALYLCASSLDSHTGELFFGEGSRLTVL.

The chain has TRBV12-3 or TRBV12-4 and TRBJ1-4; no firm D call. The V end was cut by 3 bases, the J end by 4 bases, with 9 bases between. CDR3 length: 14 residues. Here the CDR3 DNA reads TGTGCCAGCAGTTTTGCCCTCTATAATGAAAAACTGTTTTTT. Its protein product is CASSFALYNEKLFF.

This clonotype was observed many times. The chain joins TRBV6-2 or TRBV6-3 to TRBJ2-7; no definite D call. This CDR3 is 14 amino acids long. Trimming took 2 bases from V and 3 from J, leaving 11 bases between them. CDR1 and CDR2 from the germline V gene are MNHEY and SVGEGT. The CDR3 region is CASSYRQQIYEQYF. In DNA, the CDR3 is TGTGCCAGCAGTTACCGCCAGCAAATCTACGAGCAGTACTTC.

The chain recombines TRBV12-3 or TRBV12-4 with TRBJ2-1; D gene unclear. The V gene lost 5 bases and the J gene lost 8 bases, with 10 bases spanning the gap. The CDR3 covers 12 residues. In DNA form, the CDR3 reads TGTGCCAGCAGTCCCCATAGAGATGAGCAGTTCTTC. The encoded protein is CASSPHRDEQFF.

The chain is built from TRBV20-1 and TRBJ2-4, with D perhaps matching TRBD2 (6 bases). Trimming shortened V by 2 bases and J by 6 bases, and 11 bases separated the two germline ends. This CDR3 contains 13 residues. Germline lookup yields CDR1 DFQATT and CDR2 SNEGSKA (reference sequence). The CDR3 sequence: CSARRDSGNIQYF. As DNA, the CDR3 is TGCAGTGCTAGAAGGGACTCTGGAAACATTCAGTACTTC.

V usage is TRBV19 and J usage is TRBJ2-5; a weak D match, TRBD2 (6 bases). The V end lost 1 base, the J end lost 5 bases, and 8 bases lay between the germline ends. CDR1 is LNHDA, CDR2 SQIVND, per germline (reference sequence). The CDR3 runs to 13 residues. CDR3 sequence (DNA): TGTGCCAGTAGTATAGCTAGCGCCGAGACCCAGTACTTC. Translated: CASSIASAETQYF.

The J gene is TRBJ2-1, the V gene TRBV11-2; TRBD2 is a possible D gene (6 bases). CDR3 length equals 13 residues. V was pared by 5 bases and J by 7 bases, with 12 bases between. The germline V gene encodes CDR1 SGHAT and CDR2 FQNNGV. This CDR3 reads CASSRVRENEQFF. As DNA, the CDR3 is TGTGCCAGCAGCAGAGTACGGGAGAATGAGCAGTTCTTC.

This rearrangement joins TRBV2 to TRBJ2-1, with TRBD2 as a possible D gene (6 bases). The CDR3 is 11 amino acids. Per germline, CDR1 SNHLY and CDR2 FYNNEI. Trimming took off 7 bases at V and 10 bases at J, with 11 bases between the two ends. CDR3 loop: CASMREGEQFF. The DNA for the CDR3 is TGTGCCAGCATGCGGGAAGGGGAGCAGTTCTTC.

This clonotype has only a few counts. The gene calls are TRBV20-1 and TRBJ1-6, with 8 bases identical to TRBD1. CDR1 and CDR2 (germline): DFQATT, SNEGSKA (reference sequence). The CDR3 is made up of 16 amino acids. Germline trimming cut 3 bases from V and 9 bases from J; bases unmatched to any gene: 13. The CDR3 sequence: CSARARTGSTGSPLHF. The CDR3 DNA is TGCAGTGCTAGGGCTCGGACAGGGAGTACAGGTTCACCCCTCCACTTT.

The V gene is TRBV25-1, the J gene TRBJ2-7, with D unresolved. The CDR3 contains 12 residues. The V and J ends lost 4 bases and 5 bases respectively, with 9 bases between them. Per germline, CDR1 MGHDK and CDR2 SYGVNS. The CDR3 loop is CASSVGTDEQYF. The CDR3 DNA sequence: TGTGCCAGCAGTGTCGGAACCGACGAGCAGTACTTC.

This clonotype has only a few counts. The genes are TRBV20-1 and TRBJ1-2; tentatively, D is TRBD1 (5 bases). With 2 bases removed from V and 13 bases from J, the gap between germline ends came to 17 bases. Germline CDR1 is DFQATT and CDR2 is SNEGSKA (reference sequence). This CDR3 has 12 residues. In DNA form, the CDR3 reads TGCAGTGCTAGATCCCAGAGGGGAGGAGGCACCTTC. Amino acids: CSARSQRGGGTF.

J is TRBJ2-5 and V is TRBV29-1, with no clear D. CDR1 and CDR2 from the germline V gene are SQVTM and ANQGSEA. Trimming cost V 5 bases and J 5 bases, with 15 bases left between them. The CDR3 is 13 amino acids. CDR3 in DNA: TGCAGCGTTTCTTCGAAGCTTAGGGAGACCCAGTACTTC. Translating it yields CSVSSKLRETQYF. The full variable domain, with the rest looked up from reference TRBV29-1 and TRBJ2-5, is SAVISQKPSRDICQRGTSLTIQCQVDSQVTMMFWYRQQPGQSLTLIATANQGSEATYESGFVIDKFPISRPNLTFSTLTVSNMSPEDSSIYLCSVSSKLRETQYFGPGTRLLVL.

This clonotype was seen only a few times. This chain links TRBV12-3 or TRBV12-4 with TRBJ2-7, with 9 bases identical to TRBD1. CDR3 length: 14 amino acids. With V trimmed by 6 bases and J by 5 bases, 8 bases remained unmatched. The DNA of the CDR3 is TGTGCCAGCAGGGGACAGGGTTTAACCCACGAGCAGTACTTC. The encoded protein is CASRGQGLTHEQYF.

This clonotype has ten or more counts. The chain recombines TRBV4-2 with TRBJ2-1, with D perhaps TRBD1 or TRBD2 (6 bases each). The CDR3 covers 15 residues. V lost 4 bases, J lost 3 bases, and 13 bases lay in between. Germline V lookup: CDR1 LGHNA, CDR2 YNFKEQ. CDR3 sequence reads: CASSREGGSYNEQFF. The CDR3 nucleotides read TGTGCCAGCAGCCGAGAAGGGGGGAGCTACAATGAGCAGTTCTTC.

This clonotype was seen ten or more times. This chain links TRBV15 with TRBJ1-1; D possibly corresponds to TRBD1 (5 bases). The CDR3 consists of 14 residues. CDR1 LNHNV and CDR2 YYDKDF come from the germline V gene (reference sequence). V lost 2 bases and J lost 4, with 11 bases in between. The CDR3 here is CATSRQGVGTEAFF. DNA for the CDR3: TGTGCCACCAGCAGACAGGGAGTTGGCACTGAAGCTTTCTTT.

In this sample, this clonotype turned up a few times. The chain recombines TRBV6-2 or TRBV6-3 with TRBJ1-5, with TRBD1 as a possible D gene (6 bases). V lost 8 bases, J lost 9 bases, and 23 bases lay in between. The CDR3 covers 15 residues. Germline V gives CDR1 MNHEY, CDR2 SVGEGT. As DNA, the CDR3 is TGTGCCAGCGGCGACCCCGGACAGCAGTATAGGCCCCAGCATTTT. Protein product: CASGDPGQQYRPQHF.

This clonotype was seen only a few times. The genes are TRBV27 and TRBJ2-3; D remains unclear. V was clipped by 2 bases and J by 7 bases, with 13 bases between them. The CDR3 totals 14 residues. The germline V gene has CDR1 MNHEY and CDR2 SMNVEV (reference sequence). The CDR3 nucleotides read TGTGCCAGCAGTTTAGTGGGATCAGCTTATACGCAGTATTTT. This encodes CASSLVGSAYTQYF.

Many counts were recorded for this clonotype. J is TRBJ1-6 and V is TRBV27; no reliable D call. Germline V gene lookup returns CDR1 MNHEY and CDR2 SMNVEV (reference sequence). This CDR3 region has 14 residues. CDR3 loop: CVSGNSAYNSPLHF. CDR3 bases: TGTGTATCGGGGAATTCTGCCTATAATTCACCCCTCCACTTT.

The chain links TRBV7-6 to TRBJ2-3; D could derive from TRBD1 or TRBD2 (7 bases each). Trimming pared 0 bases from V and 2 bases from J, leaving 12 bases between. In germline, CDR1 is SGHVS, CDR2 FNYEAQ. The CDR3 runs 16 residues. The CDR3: CASSLARGGSTDTQYF. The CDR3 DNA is TGTGCCAGCAGCTTAGCCAGGGGGGGTTCCACAGATACGCAGTATTTT.

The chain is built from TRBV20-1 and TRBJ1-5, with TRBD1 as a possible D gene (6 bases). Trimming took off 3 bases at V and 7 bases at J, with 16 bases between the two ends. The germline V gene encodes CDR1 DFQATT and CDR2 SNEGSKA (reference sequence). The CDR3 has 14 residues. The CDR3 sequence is CSASPWGAGQPQHF. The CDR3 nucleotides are TGCAGTGCTAGCCCTTGGGGGGCTGGACAGCCCCAGCATTTT.

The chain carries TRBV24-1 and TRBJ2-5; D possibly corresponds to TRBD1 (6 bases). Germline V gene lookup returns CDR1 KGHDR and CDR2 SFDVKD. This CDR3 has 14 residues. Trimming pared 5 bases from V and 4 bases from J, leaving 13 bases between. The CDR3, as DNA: TGTGCCACCAGTGCGACAGGCCCTACAGAGACCCAGTACTTC. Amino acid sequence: CATSATGPTETQYF.

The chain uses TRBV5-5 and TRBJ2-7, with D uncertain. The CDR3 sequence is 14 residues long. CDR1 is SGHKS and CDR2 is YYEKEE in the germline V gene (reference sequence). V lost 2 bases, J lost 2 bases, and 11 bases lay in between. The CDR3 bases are TGTGCCAGCAGCTTAATTGTGGCTCCCTACGAGCAGTACTTC. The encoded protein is CASSLIVAPYEQYF.

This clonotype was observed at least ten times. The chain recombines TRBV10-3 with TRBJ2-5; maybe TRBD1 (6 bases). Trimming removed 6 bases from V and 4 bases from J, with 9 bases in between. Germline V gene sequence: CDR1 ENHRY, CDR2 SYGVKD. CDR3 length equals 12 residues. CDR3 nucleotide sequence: TGTGCCATCAGGGACAGAAGAGAGACCCAGTACTTC. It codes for CAIRDRRETQYF.

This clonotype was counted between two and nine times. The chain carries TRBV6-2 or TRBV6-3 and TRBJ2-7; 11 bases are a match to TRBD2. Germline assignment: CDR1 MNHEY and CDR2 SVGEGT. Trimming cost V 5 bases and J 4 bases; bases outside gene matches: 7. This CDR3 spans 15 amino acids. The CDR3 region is CASSRGTSGVYEQYF. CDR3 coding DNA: TGTGCCAGCAGTAGAGGGACTAGCGGAGTGTACGAGCAGTACTTC.